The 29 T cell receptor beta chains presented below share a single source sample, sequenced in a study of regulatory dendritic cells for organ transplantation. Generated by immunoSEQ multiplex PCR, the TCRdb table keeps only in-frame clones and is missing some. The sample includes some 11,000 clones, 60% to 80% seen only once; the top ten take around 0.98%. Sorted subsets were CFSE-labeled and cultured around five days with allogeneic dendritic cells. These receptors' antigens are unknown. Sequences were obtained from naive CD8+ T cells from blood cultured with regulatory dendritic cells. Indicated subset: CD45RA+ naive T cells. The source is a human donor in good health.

CDR3 coding DNA: TGTGCCAGCAGCTTTGAGAGCTCCTACGAGCAGTACTTC. Translation gives CASSFESSYEQYF. The V gene is TRBV7-9, the J gene TRBJ2-7, with D hard to call. The CDR3 contains 13 residues. CDR1 SEHNR and CDR2 FQNEAQ come from the germline V gene (reference sequence). Trimming left V 3 bases short and J 0 bases short, with 6 bases between.

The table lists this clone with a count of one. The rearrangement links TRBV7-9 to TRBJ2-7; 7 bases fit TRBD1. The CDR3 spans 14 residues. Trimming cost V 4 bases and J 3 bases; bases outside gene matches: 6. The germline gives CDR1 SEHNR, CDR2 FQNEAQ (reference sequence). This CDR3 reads CASSSTGPIYEQYF. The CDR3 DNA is TGTGCCAGCAGCTCGACAGGGCCGATCTACGAGCAGTACTTC.

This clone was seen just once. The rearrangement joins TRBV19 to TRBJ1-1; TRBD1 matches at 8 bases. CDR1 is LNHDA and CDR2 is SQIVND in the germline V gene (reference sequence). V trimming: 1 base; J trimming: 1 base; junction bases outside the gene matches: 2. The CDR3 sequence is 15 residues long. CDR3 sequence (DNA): TGTGCCAGTAGTATAGGTACAGGGGGGAACACTGAAGCTTTCTTT. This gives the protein CASSIGTGGNTEAFF.

The CDR3 is CASTLLRAEISYEQYF. The CDR3 DNA follows: TGTGCCAGCACCTTATTGAGAGCGGAGATCTCCTACGAGCAGTACTTC. The rearrangement uses TRBV2 and TRBJ2-7, with TRBD2 as a possible D gene (5 bases). The V end was cut by 7 bases, the J end by 0 bases, with 19 bases between. This CDR3 spans 16 amino acids. Germline-derived CDR1 and CDR2 are SNHLY and FYNNEI.

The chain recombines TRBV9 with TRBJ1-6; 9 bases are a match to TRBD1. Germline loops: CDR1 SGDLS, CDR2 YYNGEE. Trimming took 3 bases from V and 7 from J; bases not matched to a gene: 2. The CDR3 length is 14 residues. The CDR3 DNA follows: TGTGCCAGCAGCGCCGGGACAGGGAATTCACCCCTCCACTTT. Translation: CASSAGTGNSPLHF.

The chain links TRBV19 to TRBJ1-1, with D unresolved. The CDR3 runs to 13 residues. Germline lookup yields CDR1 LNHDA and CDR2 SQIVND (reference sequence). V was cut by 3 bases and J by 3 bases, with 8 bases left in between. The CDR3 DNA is TGTGCCAGTAGTATTACCGGAGACACTGAAGCTTTCTTT. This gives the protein CASSITGDTEAFF.

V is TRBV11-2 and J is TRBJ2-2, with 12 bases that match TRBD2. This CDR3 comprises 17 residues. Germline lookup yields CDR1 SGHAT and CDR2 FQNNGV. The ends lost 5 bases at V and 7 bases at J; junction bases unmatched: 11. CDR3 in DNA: TGTGCCAGCAGCCCTGCGTCTAGCGGGGGGGCGAACGGGGAGCTGTTTTTT. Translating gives CASSPASSGGANGELFF.

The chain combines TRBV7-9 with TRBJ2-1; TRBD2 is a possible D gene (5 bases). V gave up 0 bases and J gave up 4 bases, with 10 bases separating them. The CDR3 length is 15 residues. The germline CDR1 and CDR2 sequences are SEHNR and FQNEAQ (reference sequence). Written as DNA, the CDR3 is TGTGCCAGCAGCTTAGCCCGGACTGTATACAATGAGCAGTTCTTC. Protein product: CASSLARTVYNEQFF.

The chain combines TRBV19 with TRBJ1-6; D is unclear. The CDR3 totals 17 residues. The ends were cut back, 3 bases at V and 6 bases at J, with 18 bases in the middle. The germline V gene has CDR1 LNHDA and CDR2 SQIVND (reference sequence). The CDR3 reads CASSIMGSSMGNSPLHF. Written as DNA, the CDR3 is TGTGCCAGTAGTATCATGGGCAGCTCCATGGGTAATTCACCCCTCCACTTT.

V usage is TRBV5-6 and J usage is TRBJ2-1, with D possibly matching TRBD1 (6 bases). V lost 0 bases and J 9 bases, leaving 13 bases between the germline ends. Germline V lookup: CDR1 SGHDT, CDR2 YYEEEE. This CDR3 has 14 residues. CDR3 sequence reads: CASSLDGTKGEQFF. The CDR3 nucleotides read TGTGCCAGCAGCTTGGACGGGACAAAAGGTGAGCAGTTCTTC.

The CDR3 reads CASSILGGGETQYF. As DNA, the CDR3 is TGTGCCAGTAGTATTCTCGGGGGTGGGGAGACCCAGTACTTC. V gene TRBV19 combines with J gene TRBJ2-5; tentatively, D is TRBD2 (6 bases). The V gene lost 3 bases and the J gene lost 5 bases, with 13 bases spanning the gap. CDR1 and CDR2 (germline): LNHDA, SQIVND (reference sequence). This CDR3 has 14 amino acids. The full variable domain, rest sourced from reference TRBV19 and TRBJ2-5, is DGGITQSPKYLFRKEGQNVTLSCEQNLNHDAMYWYRQDPGQGLRLIYYSQIVNDFQKGDIAEGYSVSREKKESFPLTVTSAQKNPTAFYLCASSILGGGETQYFGPGTRLLVL.

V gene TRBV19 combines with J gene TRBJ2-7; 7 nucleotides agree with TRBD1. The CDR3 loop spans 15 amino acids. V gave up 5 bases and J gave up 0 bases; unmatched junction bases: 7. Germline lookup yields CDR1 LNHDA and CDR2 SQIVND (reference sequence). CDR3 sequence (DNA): TGTGCCAGTAGTGAACAGGGGTCGAGCTCCTACGAGCAGTACTTC. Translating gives CASSEQGSSSYEQYF.

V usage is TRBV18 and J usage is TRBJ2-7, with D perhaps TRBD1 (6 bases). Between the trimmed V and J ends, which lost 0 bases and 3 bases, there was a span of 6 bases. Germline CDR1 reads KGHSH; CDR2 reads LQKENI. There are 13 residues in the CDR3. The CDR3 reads CASSPPDSYEQYF. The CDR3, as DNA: TGTGCCAGCTCACCACCGGACAGCTACGAGCAGTACTTC.

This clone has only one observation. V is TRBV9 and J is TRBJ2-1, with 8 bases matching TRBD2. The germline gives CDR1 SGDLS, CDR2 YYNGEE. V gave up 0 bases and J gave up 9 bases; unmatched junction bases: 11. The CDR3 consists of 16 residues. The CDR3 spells CASSVGGGPGVGEQFF. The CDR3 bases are TGTGCCAGCAGCGTAGGCGGGGGGCCCGGAGTGGGTGAGCAGTTCTTC.

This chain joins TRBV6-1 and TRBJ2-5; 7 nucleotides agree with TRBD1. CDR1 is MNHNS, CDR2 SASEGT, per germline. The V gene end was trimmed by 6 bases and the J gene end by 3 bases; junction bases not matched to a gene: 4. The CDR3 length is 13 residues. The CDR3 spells CASSGGTEETQYF. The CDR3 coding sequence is TGTGCCAGCAGCGGTGGGACAGAAGAGACCCAGTACTTC.

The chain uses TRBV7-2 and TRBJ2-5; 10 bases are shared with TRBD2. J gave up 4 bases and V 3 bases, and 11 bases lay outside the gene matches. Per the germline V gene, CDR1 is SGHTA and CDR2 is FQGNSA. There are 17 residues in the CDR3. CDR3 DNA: TGTGCCAGCAGCTTCAGCGGGGGGGCCGGTTTCGGAGAGACCCAGTACTTC. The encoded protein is CASSFSGGAGFGETQYF.

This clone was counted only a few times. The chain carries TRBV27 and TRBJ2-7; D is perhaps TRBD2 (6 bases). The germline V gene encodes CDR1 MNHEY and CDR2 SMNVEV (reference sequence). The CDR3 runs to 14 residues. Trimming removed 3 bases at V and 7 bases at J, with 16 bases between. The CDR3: CASSFGAGGGEQYF. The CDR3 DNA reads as TGTGCCAGCAGTTTTGGGGCAGGCGGAGGGGAGCAGTACTTC.

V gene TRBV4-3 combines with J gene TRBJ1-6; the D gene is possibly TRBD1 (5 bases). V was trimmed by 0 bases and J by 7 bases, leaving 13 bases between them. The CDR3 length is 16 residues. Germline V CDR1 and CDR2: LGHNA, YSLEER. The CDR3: CASSQDRVRANSPLHF. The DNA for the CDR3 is TGCGCCAGCAGCCAAGATCGGGTCAGGGCAAATTCACCCCTCCACTTT.

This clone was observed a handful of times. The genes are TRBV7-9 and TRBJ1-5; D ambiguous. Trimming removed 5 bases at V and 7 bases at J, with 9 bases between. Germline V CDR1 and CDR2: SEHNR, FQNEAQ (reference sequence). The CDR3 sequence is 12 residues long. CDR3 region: CASSAPRQPQHF. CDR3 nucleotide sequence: TGTGCCAGCAGCGCTCCGAGACAGCCCCAGCATTTT.

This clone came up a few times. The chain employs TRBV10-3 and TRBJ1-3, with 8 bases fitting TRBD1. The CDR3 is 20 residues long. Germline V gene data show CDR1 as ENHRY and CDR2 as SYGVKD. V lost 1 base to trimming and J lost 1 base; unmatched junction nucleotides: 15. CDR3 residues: CAISEFGQGVTGGSGNTIYF. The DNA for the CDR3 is TGTGCCATCAGTGAGTTCGGACAGGGAGTAACAGGGGGTTCTGGAAACACCATATATTTT.

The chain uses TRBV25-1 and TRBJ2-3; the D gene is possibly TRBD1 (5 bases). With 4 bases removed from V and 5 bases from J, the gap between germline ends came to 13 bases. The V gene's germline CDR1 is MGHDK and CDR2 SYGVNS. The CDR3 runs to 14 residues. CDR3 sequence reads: CASSVRGEGDTQYF. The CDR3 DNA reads TGTGCCAGCAGTGTAAGGGGCGAAGGAGATACGCAGTATTTT.

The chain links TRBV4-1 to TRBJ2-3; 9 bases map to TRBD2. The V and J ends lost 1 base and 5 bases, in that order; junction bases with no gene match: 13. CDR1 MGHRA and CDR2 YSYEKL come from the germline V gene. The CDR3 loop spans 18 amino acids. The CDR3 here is CASSQAELAGLRGDTQYF. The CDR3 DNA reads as TGCGCCAGCAGCCAAGCGGAGCTAGCGGGGCTCCGTGGAGATACGCAGTATTTT.

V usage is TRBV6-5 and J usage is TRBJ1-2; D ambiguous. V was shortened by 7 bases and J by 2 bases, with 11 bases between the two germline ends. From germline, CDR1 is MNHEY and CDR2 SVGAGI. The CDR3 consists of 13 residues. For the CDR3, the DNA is TGTGCCAGCACCCAGGCGGGGAACTATGGCTACACCTTC. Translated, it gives CASTQAGNYGYTF.

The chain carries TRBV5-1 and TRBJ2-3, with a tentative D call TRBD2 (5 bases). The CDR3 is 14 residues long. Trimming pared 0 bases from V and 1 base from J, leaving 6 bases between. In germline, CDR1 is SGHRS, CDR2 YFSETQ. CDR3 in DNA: TGCGCCAGCAGCTTGGACGGGGGCACAGATACGCAGTATTTT. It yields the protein CASSLDGGTDTQYF.

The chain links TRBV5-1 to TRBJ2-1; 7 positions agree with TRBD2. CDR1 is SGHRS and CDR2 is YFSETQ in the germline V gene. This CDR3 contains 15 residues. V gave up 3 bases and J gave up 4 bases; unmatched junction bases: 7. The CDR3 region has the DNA TGCGCCAGCAGCTACCCTAGCGGCCGATACAATGAGCAGTTCTTC. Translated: CASSYPSGRYNEQFF.

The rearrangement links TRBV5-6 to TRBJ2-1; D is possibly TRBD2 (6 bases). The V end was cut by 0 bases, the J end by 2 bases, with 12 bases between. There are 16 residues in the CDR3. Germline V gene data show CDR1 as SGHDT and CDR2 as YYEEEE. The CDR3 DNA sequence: TGTGCCAGCAGCTTGGGGGCGGGGCAGACCTACAATGAGCAGTTCTTC. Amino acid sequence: CASSLGAGQTYNEQFF. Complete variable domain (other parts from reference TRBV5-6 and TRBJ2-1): DAGVTQSPTHLIKTRGQQVTLRCSPKSGHDTVSWYQQALGQGPQFIFQYYEEEERQRGNFPDRFSGHQFPNYSSELNVNALLLGDSALYLCASSLGAGQTYNEQFFGPGTRLTVL.

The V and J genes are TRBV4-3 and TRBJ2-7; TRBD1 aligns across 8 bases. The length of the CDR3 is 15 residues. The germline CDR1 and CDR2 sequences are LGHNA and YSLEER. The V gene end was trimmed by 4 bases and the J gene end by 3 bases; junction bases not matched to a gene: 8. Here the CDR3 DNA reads TGCGCCAGCAGCCTAGAGAGGACAGGGATCTACGAGCAGTACTTC. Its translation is CASSLERTGIYEQYF.

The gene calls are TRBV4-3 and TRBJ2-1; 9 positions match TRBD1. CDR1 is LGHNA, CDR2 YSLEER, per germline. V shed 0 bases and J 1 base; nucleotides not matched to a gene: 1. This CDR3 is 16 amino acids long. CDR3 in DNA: TGCGCCAGCAGCCAAGACGGACAGGGGTCCTACAATGAGCAGTTCTTC. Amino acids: CASSQDGQGSYNEQFF.

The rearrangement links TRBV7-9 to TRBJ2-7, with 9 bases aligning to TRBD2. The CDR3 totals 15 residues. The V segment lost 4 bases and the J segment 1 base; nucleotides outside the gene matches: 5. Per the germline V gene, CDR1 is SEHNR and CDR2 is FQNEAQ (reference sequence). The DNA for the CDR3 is TGTGCCAGCAGCTCGCGGGGGGGCGCTTCCTACGAGCAGTACTTC. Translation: CASSSRGGASYEQYF.